This record concerns one TCR beta chain sequence. Antigen: not known. The entry originates in a study of Ad26.COV2.S vaccination and SARS-CoV-2 variants. Treatment noted: roughly 19 received Ad26.COV2.S at low or high dose, single or two shots; 5 received placebo; per-sample allocation not given. Following the first vaccine or placebo injection, samples were taken on day 63. Notes on the study in general: Recipients of vaccine and of placebo showed similar breadth of their non-spike TCR repertoires.

Method: immunoSEQ multiplex PCR; TCRdb's copy keeps in-frame clones and lacks some. The repertoire holds hundreds of thousands of clones, with 75% to 95% as singletons. V dropped 6 bases and J dropped 3; count of bases not matched to a gene: 7. Germline CDR1 MNHEY, CDR2 SMNVEV (reference sequence). The CDR3 extends over 14 amino acids. The material sequenced was peripheral blood, taken in a trial of Ad26.COV2.S vaccine versus placebo. The clonotype comes from a person between 18 and 65 years old who received the Ad26.COV2.S COVID-19 vaccine or a placebo. This sequence joins TRBV27 and TRBJ1-2; 7 bases align to TRBD1. CDR3 loop: CASRAAGTDYGYTF. The CDR3 DNA reads as TGTGCCAGCAGGGCCGCGGGGACAGACTATGGCTACACCTTC.